This T cell receptor beta chain is drawn from a study of T cell repertoires in cytomegalovirus infection. Study context: Epitope selection comprised recently identified HLA-C-restricted CMV epitopes and well-studied HLA-B-restricted CMV epitopes. Public signatures in TCR beta pointed to CMV infection and matching HLA type.

Findings of the study overall: In two of eight donors, the top clonotype was HLA-C-restricted CMV-specific.

A single record per CDR3 protein comes from TCRdb applying MiXCR to the reads. The table lists some 590,000 distinct CDR3 sequences, 40% of them singletons. Concerning this clonotype: What it binds is not known.

The CDR3 is 14 residues long. In germline, CDR1 is SGHNT, CDR2 YENEEA. Trimming cost V 4 bases and J 5 bases, with 13 bases left between them. The rearrangement links TRBV11-3 to TRBJ2-3; perhaps TRBD2 as D (6 bases). This receptor was obtained from a human donor in good health (CMV status not recorded). Some clones in this sample may be carry-over from other donors' samples. Sample: cultured PBMCs, taken from culture after CMV antigen stimulation. CDR3 nucleotides: TGTGCCAGCAGCTGGCGGGGTGGAGGAGATACGCAGTATTTT. It specifies CASSWRGGGDTQYF.